This T cell receptor (beta chain) was recorded in a study of vaccination and CD4 T cells after COVID-19. The sample holds a few counts of this clonotype. Its antigen is unknown. Noted treatment: approximately 9-day PBMC culture with coronavirus spike peptide pools or control peptides (ViraFEST assay). One should note that the unexposed donor's CD4+ T cells were collected before the COVID-19 pandemic (2011-2018). Sequencing of DNA taken from cultured CD4+ T cells relied on the Oncomine TCR Beta short-read assay. MiXCR, applied by TCRdb to the PCR reads, yields one record per CDR3 protein. The sample records about 10,000 distinct CDR3 sequences, over 30% being singletons. V lost 1 base, J lost 3 bases, and 3 bases stayed unmatched. The CDR3 length is 15 residues. Germline V gives CDR1 DFQATT, CDR2 SNEGSKA (reference sequence).

The TCR originated in a human donor in good health. The sequenced sample was CD4+ T cells from blood, cultured in vitro. The chain is built from TRBV20-1 and TRBJ2-5, with 12 positions matching TRBD2. The CDR3 loop is CSARVLAGGKETQYF. In DNA form, the CDR3 reads TGCAGTGCTAGAGTACTAGCGGGGGGCAAAGAGACCCAGTACTTC.